Below are 26 T cell receptor beta chains sequenced from a single sample in a study of T cell responses to AZD1222 COVID-19 vaccine. Sequencing used immunoSEQ multiplex PCR; TCRdb keeps in-frame clones, though not all of them. The sample records around 100,000 clones, around nine tenths being singletons. The sequencing used peripheral blood, collected 28 days after the second dose of the MenACWY control vaccine. The receptors here all came from an adult who received the MenACWY meningococcal vaccine as a control.

The chain carries TRBV9 and TRBJ2-1; D not resolved. Trimming removed 0 bases at V and 0 bases at J, with 7 bases between. CDR1 is SGDLS, CDR2 YYNGEE, per germline. The CDR3 length is 15 residues. CDR3 residues: CASSVAPNSYNEQFF. CDR3 DNA sequence: TGTGCCAGCAGCGTAGCTCCAAACTCCTACAATGAGCAGTTCTTC.

The chain uses TRBV19 and TRBJ1-1, with TRBD1 matching over 7 bases. Trimming at V came to 1 base and at J to 10 bases, leaving 6 bases not matched to a gene. Germline CDR1 is LNHDA and CDR2 is SQIVND (reference sequence). This CDR3 is 13 amino acids long. CDR3 DNA: TGTGCCAGTAGTATAGGCACAGGGGCCGCAGCTTTCTTT. Translated: CASSIGTGAAAFF.

The chain carries TRBV24-1 and TRBJ1-2; maybe TRBD1 (6 bases). Germline CDR1 KGHDR, CDR2 SFDVKD. This CDR3 region has 13 residues. V was pared by 4 bases and J by 6 bases, with 11 bases between. The DNA for the CDR3 is TGTGCCACCAGTGAACGGCAGGGGCATGGCTACACCTTC. It translates to CATSERQGHGYTF.

The rearrangement links TRBV28 to TRBJ1-6; weak D call: TRBD1 (5 bases). The CDR3 length is 17 residues. Germline V gene lookup returns CDR1 MDHEN and CDR2 SYDVKM. V lost 1 base, J lost 9 bases, and 19 bases lay in between. The CDR3 nucleotides read TGTGCCAGCAGTTTATTATCCGAAAGGGCAGGGCCTTCACCCCTCCACTTT. Translating it yields CASSLLSERAGPSPLHF.

The chain carries TRBV28 and TRBJ2-3; perhaps TRBD1 as D (7 bases). Germline loops: CDR1 MDHEN, CDR2 SYDVKM. The V and J ends lost 5 bases and 13 bases respectively, with 16 bases between them. The CDR3 totals 12 residues. The CDR3 nucleotides are TGTGCCAGCAGTCGGCGGACAGGCGGGGAGTATTTT. This sequence encodes CASSRRTGGEYF. Looking up the rest from reference TRBV28 and TRBJ2-3 gives the full variable domain: DVKVTQSSRYLVKRTGEKVFLECVQDMDHENMFWYRQDPGLGLRLIYFSYDVKMKEKGDIPEGYSVSREKKERFSLILESASTNQTSMYLCASSRRTGGEYFGPGTRLTVL.

The genes are TRBV4-2 and TRBJ1-6, with 7 positions matching TRBD1. V was pared by 0 bases and J by 7 bases, with 12 bases of the junction left unmatched. The germline CDR1 and CDR2 sequences are LGHNA and YNFKEQ. The CDR3 has 18 amino acids. The CDR3 DNA follows: TGTGCCAGCAGCCAAGACCCCCACCTACAGGGGTGGAATTCACCCCTCCACTTT. This encodes CASSQDPHLQGWNSPLHF.

DNA for the CDR3: TGTGCCAGCAGCGTAGGGGGACTAGCGCGCACAGATACGCAGTATTTT. Translating it yields CASSVGGLARTDTQYF. This chain uses TRBV9 with TRBJ2-3; 10 bases match TRBD2. Germline lookup yields CDR1 SGDLS and CDR2 YYNGEE. The V segment lost 0 bases and the J segment 1 base; nucleotides outside the gene matches: 2. The CDR3 is made up of 16 amino acids.

The CDR3 here is CASSKARFSSSYEQYF. Written as DNA, the CDR3 is TGTGCCAGCAGCAAAGCGAGGTTCTCTAGCTCCTACGAGCAGTACTTC. This chain joins TRBV21-1 and TRBJ2-7; TRBD2, the D gene given by the table, was not confirmed from the DNA. TRBV21-1 is a pseudogene locus. This CDR3 region has 16 residues.

This chain uses TRBV27 with TRBJ2-7, with D tentatively TRBD1 (8 bases). Germline CDR1 MNHEY, CDR2 SMNVEV (reference sequence). This CDR3 region has 16 residues. Between the trimmed V and J ends, which lost 4 bases and 5 bases, there was a span of 21 bases. CDR3 sequence (DNA): TGTGCCAGCAGTTCCTACGCTCGACAGGGGAGGGACGAGCAGTACTTC. Residues: CASSSYARQGRDEQYF.

This chain joins TRBV3-1 (or the pseudogene TRBV3-2) and TRBJ2-7; TRBD1 aligns across 7 bases. The CDR3 length is 15 residues. V lost 4 bases and J lost 4; bases outside the gene matches: 10. Germline-derived CDR1 and CDR2 are LGHDT and YNNKEL (reference sequence). For the CDR3, the DNA is TGTGCCAGCAGCCCCCTCCGAGGGGGCTCGTACGAGCAGTACTTC. Amino acids: CASSPLRGGSYEQYF.

This clone appeared a few times. CDR3 in DNA: TGTGCCAGCACAAGCGAGCATACGGGAACTGAAGCTTTCTTT. Translation: CASTSEHTGTEAFF. The chain recombines TRBV2 with TRBJ1-1; D remains unclear. The CDR3 contains 14 residues. Germline V gene data show CDR1 as SNHLY and CDR2 as FYNNEI. Trimming stripped 7 bases from V and 5 bases from J, with 17 bases between.

V and J are TRBV7-2 and TRBJ2-4; no clear D gene. Germline CDR1 reads SGHTA; CDR2 reads FQGNSA. The length of the CDR3 is 15 residues. Trimming left V 4 bases short and J 7 bases short, with 17 bases between. DNA for the CDR3: TGTGCCAGCAGCTCTCTGCTGGGTGCCGAGAACATTCAGTACTTC. Protein sequence: CASSSLLGAENIQYF.

The table lists this clone with a count of one. This sequence joins TRBV6-5 and TRBJ1-2; 7 bases agree with TRBD1. V lost 6 bases and J lost 2; bases outside the gene matches: 3. Looked up from germline, CDR1 is MNHEY and CDR2 is SVGAGI. The CDR3 covers 13 residues. The DNA for the CDR3 is TGTGCCAGCAGCCGGGACAGAAACTATGGCTACACCTTC. This sequence encodes CASSRDRNYGYTF.

V usage is TRBV7-2 and J usage is TRBJ2-1; 11 positions agree with TRBD2. Trimming took 4 bases from V and 3 from J; bases not matched to a gene: 5. CDR1 is SGHTA, CDR2 FQGNSA, per germline. The CDR3 runs 16 residues. The CDR3 loop is CASSSLAGGFYNEQFF. The CDR3 DNA follows: TGTGCCAGCAGCTCCTTAGCGGGGGGGTTCTACAATGAGCAGTTCTTC.

The chain links TRBV7-9 to TRBJ2-7, with a weak D call TRBD1 (5 bases). Germline V lookup: CDR1 SEHNR, CDR2 FQNEAQ (reference sequence). Trimming stripped 0 bases from V and 3 bases from J, with 6 bases between. The CDR3 sequence is 13 residues long. CDR3 in DNA: TGTGCCAGCAGCTTAGCAGGGGACTACGAGCAGTACTTC. Residues: CASSLAGDYEQYF.

The chain employs TRBV7-2 and TRBJ1-6, with D possibly TRBD1 on 6 matching bases. Deletions cut 5 bases from V and 5 bases from J, with 7 bases between. Germline V gene sequence: CDR1 SGHTA, CDR2 FQGNSA. The CDR3 is made up of 13 amino acids. CDR3 sequence reads: CASSGQNNSPLHF. The CDR3 coding sequence is TGTGCCAGCAGCGGACAGAATAATTCACCCCTCCACTTT.

The chain uses TRBV2 and TRBJ1-2, with D tentatively TRBD1 (6 bases). The V gene lost 6 bases and the J gene lost 4 bases, with 15 bases spanning the gap. The germline V gene encodes CDR1 SNHLY and CDR2 FYNNEI. This CDR3 spans 14 amino acids. Here the CDR3 reads CASSPDRTSYGYTF. CDR3 DNA: TGTGCCAGCAGCCCTGACAGGACCTCCTATGGCTACACCTTC. The whole variable domain, remainder taken from reference TRBV2 and TRBJ1-2, is EPEVTQTPSHQVTQMGQEVILRCVPISNHLYFYWYRQILGQKVEFLVSFYNNEISEKSEIFDDQFSVERPDGSNFTLKIRSTKLEDSAMYFCASSPDRTSYGYTFGSGTRLTVV.

The rearrangement joins TRBV3-1 (or the pseudogene TRBV3-2) to TRBJ1-4; TRBD1 is a possible D gene (6 bases). CDR1 and CDR2 from the germline V gene are LGHDT and YNNKEL (reference sequence). This CDR3 comprises 16 residues. Trimming stripped 7 bases from V and 7 bases from J, with 22 bases between. This CDR3 reads CASIASGALKGEKLFF. The CDR3 DNA reads as TGTGCCAGCATCGCATCAGGGGCACTGAAGGGTGAAAAACTGTTTTTT.

This clone was seen once. V and J are TRBV5-7 and TRBJ1-4, with TRBD1 matching over 7 bases. TRBV5-7 is designated an ORF whose function remains uncertain. CDR3 size: 16 residues. The trim removed 3 bases at V and 7 bases at J, leaving 12 bases unmatched. CDR3 residues: CASSSRLDRDGEKLFF. The CDR3 DNA sequence: TGTGCCAGCAGCTCTAGACTTGACAGGGATGGTGAAAAACTGTTTTTT.

J is TRBJ2-5 and V is TRBV5-8, with TRBD2 identical over 9 bases. Germline assignment: CDR1 SGHTS and CDR2 YDEGEE. This CDR3 region has 16 residues. V shed 4 bases, J shed 1 base, and the junction held 8 bases outside the gene matches. CDR3 loop: CASSLKTSGLQETQYF. CDR3 nucleotides: TGTGCCAGCAGCCTTAAGACTAGCGGCCTCCAAGAGACCCAGTACTTC.

V is TRBV7-8 and J is TRBJ2-3; a possible D gene is TRBD1 (5 bases). The CDR3 runs 15 residues. V was trimmed by 2 bases and J by 3 bases, leaving 12 bases between them. Per the germline V gene, CDR1 is SGHVS and CDR2 is FQNEAQ. In nucleotides, the CDR3 is TGTGCCAGCAGCTTAAGGAGACAGTTGACAGATACGCAGTATTTT. Protein: CASSLRRQLTDTQYF.

The V and J genes are TRBV18 and TRBJ2-2; TRBD2 aligns across 13 bases. CDR1 and CDR2 (germline): KGHSH, LQKENI. The CDR3 is 16 residues long. V lost 8 bases, J lost 1 base, and 4 bases stayed unmatched. CDR3 sequence reads: CASRLAGGLNTGELFF. The CDR3 region has the DNA TGTGCCAGCAGACTAGCGGGGGGATTGAACACCGGGGAGCTGTTTTTT.

This chain uses TRBV5-5 with TRBJ2-7; 8 bases are shared with TRBD1. V shed 3 bases, J shed 2 bases, and the junction held 10 bases outside the gene matches. Germline CDR1 SGHKS, CDR2 YYEKEE (reference sequence). This CDR3 has 16 residues. CDR3 residues: CASSYLPGQVPYEQYF. DNA for the CDR3: TGTGCCAGCAGCTACCTTCCGGGACAGGTTCCCTACGAGCAGTACTTC. The full variable domain, with the rest looked up from reference TRBV5-5 and TRBJ2-7, is DAGVTQSPTHLIKTRGQQVTLRCSPISGHKSVSWYQQVLGQGPQFIFQYYEKEERGRGNFPDRFSARQFPNYSSELNVNALLLGDSALYLCASSYLPGQVPYEQYFGPGTRLTVT.

This chain connects TRBV3-1 (or the pseudogene TRBV3-2) to TRBJ2-4, with D tentatively TRBD2 (6 bases). The germline gives CDR1 LGHDT, CDR2 YNNKEL (reference sequence). The CDR3 covers 21 residues. Trimming took off 0 bases at V and 0 bases at J, with 24 bases between the two ends. CDR3 in DNA: TGTGCCAGCAGCCAAGATTCTAGCCGGGGGTCCAGGTTACTAGCCAAAAACATTCAGTACTTC. Translating gives CASSQDSSRGSRLLAKNIQYF.

The gene calls are TRBV2 and TRBJ1-5; D is possibly TRBD1 (5 bases). The CDR3 is 13 residues long. Looked up from germline, CDR1 is SNHLY and CDR2 is FYNNEI. The V and J ends lost 0 bases and 13 bases respectively, with 13 bases between them. The CDR3 sequence is CASSEALRRGQHF. CDR3 coding DNA: TGTGCCAGCAGTGAAGCGCTTCGTAGGGGACAGCATTTT.

The chain carries TRBV7-9 and TRBJ2-7; 10 bases match TRBD1. CDR1 is SEHNR and CDR2 is FQNEAQ in the germline V gene (reference sequence). J lost 9 bases, V lost 8 bases, and 13 bases had no gene match. The CDR3 contains 14 residues. CDR3 residues: CASGHRDRGPRQYF. CDR3 sequence (DNA): TGTGCCAGCGGCCACCGGGACAGGGGTCCAAGGCAGTACTTC.